This T cell receptor beta chain derives from a study of PD-1 blockade in classical Hodgkin lymphoma (dated by TCRdb to 2018 to 2020). Background for the entire study: Nivolumab dosing was 3 mg/kg intravenously every 2 weeks, continuing until either disease progression or unacceptable toxicity. To define a peripheral blood immune signature of response to PD-1 blockade in classical Hodgkin lymphoma, the study combined TCR beta sequencing with CyTOF.

As concerns this clone: It has no known antigen specificity. No quality values exist for individual bases; no much larger clone is one base distant.

Genomic DNA was isolated using the Qiagen DNeasy kit from unsorted PBMCs as well as from negatively selected CD4+ and CD8+ fractions. Using primers that anneal to V and J segments, immunoSEQ multiplex PCR amplified the TCR beta CDR3 regions. A synthetic immune receptor repertoire was used to minimize amplification bias, and remaining bias was computationally removed after sequencing. Turning to the authors' computational methods: Custom Python scripts were used to quantify repertoire diversity as the Shannon entropy index. Unsorted, CD4+ and CD8+ repertoires were analyzed separately, except for combined analyses in which CD4+ and CD8+ sequences were merged in silico. A clone was considered expanded if an increase in frequency of at least 2-fold after treatment relative to C1D1 was found, and a pseudocount of 0.5 was applied to clones undetected at baseline. Singleton clones were defined as clones with 0 or 1 copy at C1D1, and non-singleton clones were defined as clones with 2 or more copies. Clones expanded in unsorted samples were annotated as CD4+, CD8+ or unknown by matching protein sequences in sorted samples from the same patient. Wilcoxon tests on paired samples were used to test changes in diversity from C1D1 to C4D1. TCRdb retrieved this table from immuneACCESS and kept in-frame rearrangements only. Not all clones are present; in checked studies, unresolved V genes account for under half, and no reason is known for the remainder. V, J and clone size are those of that table, while D and trimming were read from the DNA. The sample table lists about 29,000 clones, approximately 85% of them with a count of one. About 2.4% of the sample is held by the ten biggest clonotypes.

What this sample's time point label stands for: cycle 1 day 1 (C1D1), immediately before nivolumab initiation. All trial patients had relapsed after autologous stem cell transplantation, with cohorts A, B and C differing in prior brentuximab vedotin exposure. Magnetic negative selection with a Miltenyi CD4+ T cell isolation kit was used to purify CD4+ T cells from thawed PBMCs. A total of around 59 patients with relapsed/refractory classical Hodgkin lymphoma made up the trial cohort, and each patient's best overall response was complete response, partial response or progressive disease. Single-agent nivolumab was administered to trial patients in the multi-cohort phase II CheckMate 205 trial. An independent review committee assessed best overall response by applying the 2007 International Working Group response criteria. Trial PBMCs were collected immediately before nivolumab initiation (C1D1) and during therapy at cycle 2 day 1 and cycle 4 day 1. Peripheral blood was collected in 8 mL Vacutainer Cell Preparation Tubes, from which PBMCs were isolated by centrifugation and then cryopreserved. Purified CD4+ and CD8+ fractions were prepared only for cases with an additional available PBMC sample. Magnetically labelled cells were removed on LS columns in a quadroMACS separator, and the flow-through was retained as the purified fraction.

The CDR3 spans 14 residues, from the cysteine through the phenylalanine. The retained sequence is limited to the CDR3, 42 bases, with the frame set at the first base. Via the germline V gene, CDR1 is SGHVS and CDR2 FNYEAQ. Clipping removes 5 bases from V and 4 bases from J, with 7 as the unmatched junction base count. What the authors observed across the whole study: Lower diversity was seen in patients whose nivolumab began less than 1 year after ASCT, and these patients were left out of later analyses so that immune reconstitution would not confound the results. A significant rise by C4D1 was seen in CD4+ but not CD8+ TCR diversity (p=0.0027 vs p=0.16), with the rise being most apparent in complete responders (p=0.02). The study was limited to a single clinical trial cohort, and causes of repertoire differences, possibly disease activity or prior therapy, remained undefined. Baseline TCR diversity was reported to be lower in newly diagnosed patients than in healthy donors and to be lower still in relapsed/refractory patients. Among trial patients, those achieving complete response had baseline diversity similar to that of newly diagnosed patients, while diversity was significantly lower in partial responders and progressors.

Here the chain combines TRBV7-6 and TRBJ2-7; TRBD2 agrees with 8 junctional bases. The sample was CD4+ T cells from blood, taken at baseline. This TCR was recovered from a human donor with classical Hodgkin lymphoma. The nucleotide sequence is TGTGCCAGCAGCCTGAGCGGGAGTCTGTACGAGCAGTACTTC. Translated, this is CASSLSGSLYEQYF.